This T cell receptor beta chain was captured in a study of blood T cell repertoires in COVID-19. Study summary: Acute-phase and convalescent COVID-19 samples originated in the United States, Italy and Spain. In each case, the material was cDNA or gDNA derived from T cells, B-cell-depleted T cells, or PBMCs.

In the original workflow: Estimation of nucleated cell counts was performed using reference gene primer amplification. Measured with immunoSEQ multiplex PCR; TCRdb has only the in-frame clones, and not every one. That table gives V, J and clone size, and the DNA gave D and trimming. This sample has under 85,000 clones, with 88% found just once. The TCR comes from a man between 65 and 80 years old with acute or convalescent COVID-19. Sequencing was carried out using peripheral blood.

CDR3 DNA sequence: TGTGCCAGCTCACCCTTTTCAGAGACCCAGTACTTC. Translating it yields CASSPFSETQYF. The chain is built from TRBV18 and TRBJ2-5, with D uncertain. V dropped 3 bases and J dropped 4 bases, with 6 bases sitting between them. The CDR3 runs to 12 residues. Germline loops: CDR1 KGHSH, CDR2 LQKENI.